This TCR beta chain was observed in a study of T-cell reconstitution after alpha-beta-depleted transplantation in children. Germline V gives CDR1 SEHNR, CDR2 FQNEAQ (reference sequence). The J segment lost 7 bases and the V segment lost 5 bases, leaving 8 bases of the junction unmatched. The CDR3 runs to 14 residues. Unique molecular identifiers tagged the TCRbeta library. TCRdb redid the calling of the PCR reads with MiXCR, one entry per CDR3 protein. Of nearly 550,000 distinct CDR3 sequences in the sample, around 16% were seen once. The sequences come from PBMCs from the stem cell graft donor, collected from the stem cell graft. The chain joins TRBV7-9 to TRBJ2-3; TRBD1 agrees at 8 bases. This TCR came from a human donor who donated a stem cell graft to a child with acute lymphoblastic leukemia. The CDR3 nucleotides read TGTGCCAGCAGCCAGTCGACAGGGGTAAATACGCAGTATTTT. This codes for CASSQSTGVNTQYF. The full variable domain, with the rest looked up from reference TRBV7-9 and TRBJ2-3, is DTGVSQNPRHKITKRGQNVTFRCDPISEHNRLYWYRQTLGQGPEFLTYFQNEAQLEKSRLLSDRFSAERPKGSFSTLEIQRTEQGDSAMYLCASSQSTGVNTQYFGPGTRLTVL.